This TCR beta chain appears in the sequencing data of a study of OX40 agonist ivuxolimab in advanced cancers. In the study overall: At doses from 0.01 to 10 mg/kg, patients were given intravenous ivuxolimab every 2 weeks.

This CDR3 has 19 residues. V lost 0 bases and J lost 4; bases outside the gene matches: 14. Germline CDR1 and CDR2: MGHRA and YSYEKL. Sequenced by immunoSEQ multiplex PCR; TCRdb stores in-frame clones only, minus some. The profile covers about 100,000 clones, with approximately 90% appearing a single time and about 1.2% taken by the ten largest. This TCR derives from an adult with an advanced solid tumor such as melanoma, head and neck, liver or kidney cancer. Sample: CD4+ or CD8+ T cells sorted from blood, taken in a trial of the OX40 agonist ivuxolimab. The chain joins TRBV4-1 to TRBJ2-5; 10 bases line up with TRBD1. The CDR3 protein is CASSQDGGSSGQGGETQYF. For the CDR3, the DNA is TGCGCCAGCAGCCAAGATGGAGGCTCGTCCGGACAGGGGGGAGAGACCCAGTACTTC.